The sample holds many counts of the clone carrying this TCR beta chain. The sample is drawn from a study of T cells in Graves' hyperthyroidism and ophthalmopathy. For the study at large: Peripheral blood was collected at initial diagnosis, before any treatment.

Germline V gives CDR1 MDHEN, CDR2 SYDVKM. The CDR3 runs 12 residues. The V gene lost 5 bases and the J gene lost 5 bases, with 10 bases spanning the gap. Amplification targeted TCR beta CDR3 regions from RNA transcripts. First-round RT-PCR of the TCR CDR3 relied on the HTBI primer set. TCRdb reprocessed the multiplex PCR reads with MiXCR, giving one entry per CDR3 protein. The table lists about 690,000 distinct CDR3 sequences, 17% of them singletons. From more than 9.5 ml of fresh peripheral blood, PBMCs were isolated. This receptor was obtained from a man aged 45-60 years with Graves' hyperthyroidism. The gene calls are TRBV28 and TRBJ2-7, with D unclear. The specimen sequenced was blood. The CDR3 loop is CASSEYRNEQYF. Here the CDR3 DNA reads TGTGCCAGCAGTGAATATAGGAACGAGCAGTACTTC.